This is a list of T cell receptor beta chains from one sample in a study of CD8+ T cells in alopecia areata. The protocol was immunoSEQ multiplex PCR, while the TCRdb copy is restricted to in-frame clones and leaves out a portion. The sample carries approximately 200,000 clones, 45% to 75% recorded once. The material sequenced was CD4+ T cells sorted from blood, taken at week 4, from a patient treated with tofacitinib. The receptors were gathered from a human donor with alopecia areata. CDR3s include the opening cysteine and the closing phenylalanine or tryptophan. The D gene is left open where the match is weak. The listing skips clone size in some rows; elsewhere it reads once, few, many or a size class.

cdr3_aa cdr3_nt j_call d_call v_call clone_size
CASSFSGANVLTF TGTGCCAGCAGCTTTTCAGGGGCCAACGTCCTGACTTTC TRBJ2-6 NA TRBV7-2 NA
CASSARQGSLYF TGTGCCAGCAGCGCCAGACAGGGGTCTCTGTACTTC TRBJ2-7 TRBD1 TRBV13 NA
CSVRISGNEQFF TGCAGCGTACGAATTAGCGGCAATGAGCAGTTCTTC TRBJ2-1 NA TRBV29-1 NA
CASSPLNRVGNEQFF TGCGCCAGCAGCCCCCTGAACAGGGTCGGAAATGAGCAGTTCTTC TRBJ2-1 NA TRBV5-1 NA
CAWTRGLAGTYEQYF TGTGCCTGGACCCGGGGACTAGCGGGAACCTACGAGCAGTACTTC TRBJ2-7 TRBD2 TRBV30 few
CAWRASYNEQFF TGTGCCTGGAGGGCGTCCTACAATGAGCAGTTCTTC TRBJ2-1 NA TRBV30 NA
CASSKVYEQYF TGTGCCAGCAGTAAAGTTTACGAGCAGTACTTC TRBJ2-7 NA TRBV28 few
CASSPPRASREQYF TGTGCCAGCAGTCCCCCCCGGGCATCTCGCGAGCAGTACTTC TRBJ2-7 NA TRBV28 NA
CAWRVQGGANVLTF TGTGCCTGGAGGGTACAGGGGGGGGCCAACGTCCTGACTTTC TRBJ2-6 TRBD1 TRBV30 NA
CASSFGGNIYEQYF TGTGCCAGCAGTTTTGGGGGGAATATCTACGAGCAGTACTTC TRBJ2-7 NA TRBV28 NA
CASSLGQGAGHEQFF TGTGCCAGCAGCTTGGGACAGGGGGCTGGACATGAGCAGTTCTTC TRBJ2-1 TRBD1 TRBV5-6 NA
CASSPSGKETQYF TGCGCCAGCAGCCCTAGCGGGAAAGAGACCCAGTACTTC TRBJ2-5 TRBD2 TRBV5-1 NA
CATSSVGSWSYEQYF TGTGCCACCAGCAGTGTCGGGAGTTGGTCCTACGAGCAGTACTTC TRBJ2-7 NA TRBV15 NA
CASSVSGDGETQYF TGTGCCAGCAGCGTCTCAGGGGACGGAGAGACCCAGTACTTC TRBJ2-5 NA TRBV5-5 few
CSEMTSGRGNEQFF TGCAGCGAAATGACTAGCGGGAGAGGGAATGAGCAGTTCTTC TRBJ2-1 TRBD2 TRBV29-1 NA
CSVIGQGNYGYTF TGCAGCGTTATCGGACAGGGCAACTATGGCTACACCTTC TRBJ1-2 TRBD1 TRBV29-1 NA
CAWKVRSSGQFF TGTGCCTGGAAGGTTCGGAGTTCAGGGCAGTTCTTC TRBJ2-1 NA TRBV30 NA
CAWEAGVAYNEQFF TGTGCCTGGGAAGCGGGAGTGGCCTACAATGAGCAGTTCTTC TRBJ2-1 TRBD2 TRBV30 NA
CASTPDLTYRGEQYF TGTGCCAGCACCCCGGACTTAACCTATAGGGGCGAGCAGTACTTC TRBJ2-7 NA TRBV28 few
CASSFFAGGTEAFF TGTGCCAGCAGTTTCTTTGCGGGAGGCACTGAAGCTTTCTTT TRBJ1-1 NA TRBV27 NA
CASSLEPAKNIQYF TGTGCCAGCAGCTTAGAACCAGCGAAAAACATTCAGTACTTC TRBJ2-4 NA TRBV7-2 NA
CASGDSSYEQYF TGTGCCAGTGGGGACAGCTCCTACGAGCAGTACTTC TRBJ2-7 TRBD1 TRBV2 NA
CASSSLSGNQPQHF TGTGCCAGCAGCTCCCTAAGTGGCAATCAGCCCCAGCATTTT TRBJ1-5 NA TRBV11-2 NA
CAWSQERGNYGYTF TGTGCCTGGAGTCAGGAAAGGGGAAACTATGGCTACACCTTC TRBJ1-2 NA TRBV30 NA
CASSLYRTAANYTGELFF TGTGCCAGCAGCTTGTATAGGACAGCAGCAAACTACACCGGGGAGCTGTTTTTT TRBJ2-2 NA TRBV5-5 NA
CASSLQGNSYEQYF TGTGCCAGCAGTTTACAGGGGAATTCCTACGAGCAGTACTTC TRBJ2-7 NA TRBV27 NA
CASSPHTKGAYEQYF TGTGCCAGCAGTCCCCACACCAAAGGGGCCTACGAGCAGTACTTC TRBJ2-7 NA TRBV27 once